This passage covers 21 T cell receptor beta chains from one sample sequenced in a study of Ad26.COV2.S vaccination and SARS-CoV-2 variants. Using immunoSEQ multiplex PCR, the repertoire was profiled, and TCRdb retains in-frame clones only, with some absent. The sample yields roughly 380,000 clones, approximately 84% seen once. Treatment specified: 15 to 20 received Ad26.COV2.S at low or high dose, single or two shots; several received placebo; per-sample allocation not given. Each sample was drawn 63 days after the first injection (of vaccine or placebo). The sequences come from peripheral blood, collected in a trial of Ad26.COV2.S vaccine versus placebo. These receptors all stem from a person aged 18 to 65 who received the Ad26.COV2.S COVID-19 vaccine or a placebo.

In its sample, this clone was seen a few times. This chain joins TRBV10-1 and TRBJ2-1, with TRBD2 identical over 9 bases. This CDR3 comprises 15 residues. The junction had 13 bases not matched to a gene; V was cut back by 10 bases and J by 6 bases. The germline V gene encodes CDR1 WNHNN and CDR2 SYGVQD (reference sequence). DNA for the CDR3: TGCGCCACATCGCCGGGACTAGCTATTAGCAATGAGCAGTTCTTC. Its translation: CATSPGLAISNEQFF.

J is TRBJ2-7 and V is TRBV11-2, with 8 bases lining up with TRBD1. This CDR3 spans 16 amino acids. V was pared by 3 bases and J by 2 bases, with 9 bases of the junction left unmatched. The germline V gene has CDR1 SGHAT and CDR2 FQNNGV. CDR3 sequence: CASSFLGTGAPYEQYF. The DNA for the CDR3 is TGTGCCAGCAGCTTCCTTGGGACAGGTGCCCCCTACGAGCAGTACTTC.

This clone was seen once. The V and J genes are TRBV24-1 and TRBJ2-7, with D possibly matching TRBD2 (6 bases). The length of the CDR3 is 14 residues. V was trimmed by 4 bases and J by 2 bases, leaving 11 bases between them. CDR1 and CDR2 from the germline V gene are KGHDR and SFDVKD. CDR3 DNA: TGTGCCACCAGTGAGGGGACTGCGACCTACGAGCAGTACTTC. As protein: CATSEGTATYEQYF.

This chain links TRBV7-9 with TRBJ1-2; TRBD1 aligns across 10 bases. The CDR3 is made up of 16 amino acids. The V segment lost 5 bases and the J segment 1 base; nucleotides outside the gene matches: 7. Germline V CDR1 and CDR2: SEHNR, FQNEAQ (reference sequence). CDR3 protein: CASSPDRGVVNYGYTF. CDR3 in DNA: TGTGCCAGCAGCCCGGACAGGGGGGTCGTTAACTATGGCTACACCTTC.

V and J are TRBV7-9 and TRBJ1-3; 7 positions match TRBD1. The CDR3 runs to 18 residues. Germline CDR1 reads SEHNR; CDR2 reads FQNEAQ (reference sequence). J lost 0 bases, V lost 3 bases, and 11 bases had no gene match. The CDR3 reads CASSFPIPGQSSGNTIYF. The CDR3 DNA reads as TGTGCCAGCAGCTTTCCAATTCCGGGACAGTCCTCTGGAAACACCATATATTTT.

The chain joins TRBV27 to TRBJ1-6, with no clear D. CDR1 is MNHEY and CDR2 is SMNVEV in the germline V gene (reference sequence). Trimming took off 3 bases at V and 7 bases at J, with 10 bases between the two ends. The CDR3 has 14 amino acids. The CDR3 loop is CASSFTGFNSPLHF. As DNA, the CDR3 is TGTGCCAGCAGTTTCACCGGGTTCAATTCACCCCTCCACTTT.

The V gene is TRBV6-5, the J gene TRBJ1-5; tentatively, D is TRBD1 (5 bases). Germline values: CDR1 MNHEY, CDR2 SVGAGI. Between the trimmed V and J ends, which lost 6 bases and 6 bases, there was a span of 12 bases. The CDR3 has 13 residues. The DNA for the CDR3 is TGTGCCAGCAGCACTCAGGGAGGTCAGCCCCAGCATTTT. Residues: CASSTQGGQPQHF.

The rearrangement joins TRBV7-9 to TRBJ1-1, with D uncertain. The length of the CDR3 is 15 residues. CDR1 is SEHNR, CDR2 FQNEAQ, per germline (reference sequence). V lost 3 bases, J lost 1 base, and 12 bases lay in between. The CDR3 nucleotides are TGTGCCAGCAGCTTCTTCCGAGGGCAGAACACTGAAGCTTTCTTT. Translated: CASSFFRGQNTEAFF.

The V gene is TRBV19, the J gene TRBJ1-4; D not certain. CDR3 length equals 15 residues. V shed 5 bases and J shed 0 bases, with 10 bases lying between them. Germline-derived CDR1 and CDR2 are LNHDA and SQIVND (reference sequence). The CDR3 DNA is TGTGCCAGTAGTCACTGGGGTGCAACTAATGAAAAACTGTTTTTT. Encoded protein: CASSHWGATNEKLFF.

As for this clone: Relative to the germline gene, one junction end is altered; a read error may explain this. This rearrangement joins TRBV7-7 to TRBJ2-7; D is ambiguous. The CDR3 length is 17 residues. Germline V gene sequence: CDR1 SSHAT, CDR2 FNYEAQ (reference sequence). The CDR3 nucleotides read TGTGCTAGCAGCTTAGCCAGCGCGTACTTGAGCTCCTACGAGCAGTACTTC. Its translation: CASSLASAYLSSYEQYF.

The V gene is TRBV12-5, the J gene TRBJ2-2; D may correspond to TRBD1 or TRBD2 (5 bases each). Per the germline V gene, CDR1 is LGHNT and CDR2 is FRNRAP. This CDR3 has 14 amino acids. Deletions cut 2 bases from V and 6 bases from J, with 10 bases between. The CDR3 DNA sequence: TGTGCTAGTGGTTTGTATGGGGGTCCCGGGGAGCTGTTTTTT. Amino acid sequence: CASGLYGGPGELFF.

This sequence joins TRBV5-1 and TRBJ2-3; D uncertain. V lost 7 bases to trimming and J lost 4 bases, with 10 bases between them. The CDR3 totals 12 residues. The germline V gene has CDR1 SGHRS and CDR2 YFSETQ. The CDR3 nucleotides are TGCGCCAGCCAGGAAAACGCAGATACGCAGTATTTT. Amino acids: CASQENADTQYF.

The gene calls are TRBV6-5 and TRBJ2-1, with a tentative D call TRBD1 (5 bases). The CDR3 sequence is 11 residues long. V was shortened by 8 bases and J by 5 bases, with 7 bases between the two germline ends. The V gene's germline CDR1 is MNHEY and CDR2 SVGAGI. The chain's CDR3 is CASGRDNEQFF. The CDR3 DNA is TGTGCCAGCGGCAGGGACAATGAGCAGTTCTTC.

The chain recombines TRBV2 with TRBJ2-3; 7 bases fit TRBD1. CDR1 and CDR2 (germline): SNHLY, FYNNEI. The CDR3 is 17 residues long. J was trimmed by 2 bases and V by 3 bases; bases with no gene match: 11. This CDR3 is CASSDWPSGQNTDTQYF. For the CDR3, the DNA is TGTGCCAGCAGTGATTGGCCCTCGGGACAGAACACAGATACGCAGTATTTT.

This clone was observed a handful of times. The rearrangement uses TRBV5-1 and TRBJ1-5; D remains ambiguous. The germline V gene has CDR1 SGHRS and CDR2 YFSETQ. There are 13 residues in the CDR3. V was clipped by 1 base and J by 0 bases, with 2 bases between them. CDR3 residues: CASSLNSNQPQHF. CDR3 DNA sequence: TGCGCCAGCAGCTTGAATAGCAATCAGCCCCAGCATTTT.

J is TRBJ1-5 and V is TRBV4-1; D not resolved. This CDR3 has 15 residues. Trimming took 5 bases from V and 1 from J, leaving 12 bases between them. Germline V CDR1 and CDR2: MGHRA, YSYEKL. This CDR3 is CASSVPGRSNQPQHF. CDR3 DNA: TGCGCCAGCAGCGTTCCGGGCCGGAGCAATCAGCCCCAGCATTTT.

This clone occurred once. The chain carries TRBV14 and TRBJ2-7, with D possibly TRBD2 on 5 matching bases. CDR3 length: 13 amino acids. CDR1 and CDR2 (germline): SGHDN, FVKESK. V was shortened by 4 bases and J by 10 bases, with 17 bases between the two germline ends. The CDR3 here is CASSPGISLFQYF. The CDR3 region has the DNA TGTGCCAGCAGCCCCGGGATTAGTCTGTTCCAGTACTTC.

This clone was seen more than once but under ten times. The chain couples TRBV28 to TRBJ2-4; 13 nucleotides align to TRBD2. V shed 4 bases and J 2 bases; nucleotides not matched to a gene: 14. This CDR3 region has 20 residues. Germline V CDR1 and CDR2: MDHEN, SYDVKM. The CDR3 sequence is CASSSERTSGGPLSKNIQYF. CDR3 DNA sequence: TGTGCCAGCAGTTCCGAGAGGACTAGCGGGGGCCCTTTATCCAAAAACATTCAGTACTTC.

In its sample, this clone was seen a few times. The V and J genes are TRBV9 and TRBJ2-7; 10 bases line up with TRBD2. The CDR3 contains 15 residues. Germline trimming cut 0 bases from V and 2 bases from J; bases unmatched to any gene: 2. Germline CDR1 is SGDLS and CDR2 is YYNGEE. CDR3 nucleotides: TGTGCCAGCAGCGTAGGGACTAGCGGCCCCTACGAGCAGTACTTC. Encoded protein: CASSVGTSGPYEQYF. Supplemented by reference TRBV9 and TRBJ2-7, the full variable domain reads DSGVTQTPKHLITATGQRVTLRCSPRSGDLSVYWYQQSLDQGLQFLIQYYNGEERAKGNILERFSAQQFPDLHSELNLSSLELGDSALYFCASSVGTSGPYEQYFGPGTRLTVT.

The chain is built from TRBV5-6 and TRBJ2-5; D gene unclear. Germline V gene sequence: CDR1 SGHDT, CDR2 YYEEEE. V lost 7 bases and J lost 3, with 7 bases in between. This CDR3 contains 11 residues. The CDR3 region has the DNA TGTGCCAGCGCAGAAAAAGAGACCCAGTACTTC. Translated: CASAEKETQYF.

The chain uses TRBV6-6 and TRBJ1-2; D is unclear. CDR3 length: 11 residues. Trimming took 2 bases from V and 6 from J, leaving 4 bases between them. CDR1 MNHNY and CDR2 SVGAGI come from the germline V gene (reference sequence). CDR3 in amino acids: CASSYAHGYTF. The CDR3, as DNA: TGTGCCAGCAGTTACGCTCATGGCTACACCTTC.